This T cell receptor (beta chain) was captured by sequencing in a study of cytomegalovirus exposure and HLA in healthy donors. Overall study results and limits: A previous analysis found most TCR beta V segments productive roughly 87% or roughly 30% of the time.

Regarding this clone: Its antigen is not identified.

CDR3 length equals 13 residues. From germline, CDR1 is SGHDT and CDR2 YYEEEE. Germline trimming cut 5 bases from V and 6 bases from J; bases unmatched to any gene: 6. The primer mix had 60 Vbeta and 13 Jbeta primers. Some clones are missing from TCRdb's copy, which holds only in-frame ones; the method was immunoSEQ multiplex PCR. Of approximately 300,000 clones in the sample, 84% were seen once. Sequenced material: PBMCs. The TCR sequence derives from a middle-aged woman in good health and CMV-seropositive. The chain uses TRBV5-6 and TRBJ2-7, with TRBD1 matching 9 bases. CDR3 in DNA: TGTGCCAGCAGTTGGGACAGGGACGGCGAGCAGTACTTC. This gives the protein CASSWDRDGEQYF. Full variable domain (missing parts from reference TRBV5-6 and TRBJ2-7): DAGVTQSPTHLIKTRGQQVTLRCSPKSGHDTVSWYQQALGQGPQFIFQYYEEEERQRGNFPDRFSGHQFPNYSSELNVNALLLGDSALYLCASSWDRDGEQYFGPGTRLTVT.